The 22 T cell receptor beta chains listed next were all sequenced from one sample in a study of T cell responses to AZD1222 COVID-19 vaccine. The assay was immunoSEQ multiplex PCR, and TCRdb's table has in-frame clones only and misses some. This sample yields some 140,000 clones, of which 88% are seen a single time; under 6% belongs to the top ten. The sample here was peripheral blood, taken 28 days after the second AZD1222 dose. The receptors were gathered from an adult who received the AZD1222 COVID-19 vaccine.

V is TRBV6-5 and J is TRBJ1-1, with 9 bases that match TRBD1. The CDR3 sequence is 13 residues long. Germline trimming cut 4 bases from V and 4 bases from J; bases unmatched to any gene: 1. Germline lookup yields CDR1 MNHEY and CDR2 SVGAGI. CDR3 in amino acids: CASSLDRGTEAFF. As DNA, the CDR3 is TGTGCCAGCAGTTTGGACAGGGGCACTGAAGCTTTCTTT.

The genes are TRBV5-1 and TRBJ1-2; D may be TRBD1 (6 bases). The germline gives CDR1 SGHRS, CDR2 YFSETQ. V lost 0 bases, J lost 3 bases, and 6 bases lay in between. CDR3 size: 13 residues. The CDR3 region is CASSLDRDYGYTF. DNA of the CDR3: TGCGCCAGCAGCTTGGACAGGGACTATGGCTACACCTTC.

This clone was recorded once. The V gene is TRBV6-6, the J gene TRBJ2-1; 8 nucleotides match TRBD1. With 4 bases clipped from V and 5 bases from J, the junction kept 7 bases outside the gene matches. CDR3 length: 15 residues. CDR1 is MNHNY, CDR2 SVGAGI, per germline (reference sequence). Here the CDR3 reads CASSFDRGRNNEQFF. CDR3 nucleotides: TGTGCCAGCAGTTTTGACAGGGGAAGGAACAATGAGCAGTTCTTC.

Details on this clone: Different DNA sequences within this sample yield the same CDR3. The chain couples TRBV4-1 to TRBJ1-5, with no clear D. This CDR3 is built from 15 residues. V gave up 0 bases and J gave up 0 bases, with 6 bases separating them. The germline V gene encodes CDR1 MGHRA and CDR2 YSYEKL. CDR3: CASSQEEYSNQPQHF. DNA for the CDR3: TGCGCCAGCAGCCAAGAGGAATATAGCAATCAGCCCCAGCATTTT.

The chain uses TRBV18 and TRBJ2-7; no clear D gene. V shed 2 bases and J shed 5 bases, with 7 bases lying between them. CDR3 length: 12 amino acids. From germline, CDR1 is KGHSH and CDR2 LQKENI. CDR3 bases: TGTGCCAGCTCACCATCGTCCGACGAGCAGTACTTC. Its protein is CASSPSSDEQYF.

This clone was detected once. This sequence joins TRBV15 and TRBJ2-6; unclear D gene. V lost 2 bases and J 0 bases, leaving 8 bases between the germline ends. CDR3 size: 16 residues. Germline CDR1 reads LNHNV; CDR2 reads YYDKDF (reference sequence). CDR3 in DNA: TGTGCCACCAGCAGATCCTCAGCCTCTGGGGCCAACGTCCTGACTTTC. This gives the protein CATSRSSASGANVLTF.

This clone showed up just once. V usage is TRBV7-9 and J usage is TRBJ2-7; D is uncertain. The CDR3 contains 14 residues. Looked up from germline, CDR1 is SEHNR and CDR2 is FQNEAQ (reference sequence). Between the trimmed V and J ends, which lost 5 bases and 6 bases, there was a span of 17 bases. The CDR3 nucleotides are TGTGCCAGCAGCCCTTATGCGGACGAAGGCGAGCAGTACTTC. It translates to CASSPYADEGEQYF.

Here the CDR3 DNA reads TGCGCCAGCAGTGAGCCCCGGACAGGCTACTATGGCTACACCTTC. Translating it yields CASSEPRTGYYGYTF. V gene TRBV10-1 combines with J gene TRBJ1-2; 7 bases align to TRBD1. Germline V gene lookup returns CDR1 WNHNN and CDR2 SYGVQD (reference sequence). The CDR3 spans 15 residues. V lost 2 bases and J lost 3; bases outside the gene matches: 6.

This chain uses TRBV27 with TRBJ1-2, with D unclear. The CDR3 is 13 amino acids. Between the trimmed V and J ends, which lost 6 bases and 5 bases, there was a span of 13 bases. The germline gives CDR1 MNHEY, CDR2 SMNVEV (reference sequence). Here the CDR3 reads CASSPRVGYGYTF. For the CDR3, the DNA is TGTGCCAGCAGCCCCCGTGTGGGATATGGCTACACCTTC.

This clone was counted once. The chain has TRBV27 and TRBJ2-7; D call uncertain. The ends were cut back, 10 bases at V and 3 bases at J, with 13 bases in the middle. Germline V gene data show CDR1 as MNHEY and CDR2 as SMNVEV (reference sequence). The CDR3 length is 12 residues. The CDR3 loop reads CATPPIDYEQYF. CDR3 bases: TGTGCCACCCCCCCGATTGACTACGAGCAGTACTTC.

There are a few counts of this clone. The V call is TRBV19, the J call TRBJ1-5, with D possibly being TRBD1 (6 bases). Trimming removed 5 bases at V and 4 bases at J, with 12 bases between. Germline CDR1 reads LNHDA; CDR2 reads SQIVND (reference sequence). The CDR3 sequence is 14 residues long. This CDR3 is CASSPTGWNQPQHF. CDR3 in DNA: TGTGCCAGTAGTCCTACAGGGTGGAATCAGCCCCAGCATTTT.

The table lists this clone with a few counts. The chain joins TRBV6-5 to TRBJ1-4; TRBD1 is a possible D gene (6 bases). The CDR3 is made up of 16 amino acids. The V gene lost 0 bases and the J gene lost 8 bases, with 16 bases spanning the gap. Germline V gives CDR1 MNHEY, CDR2 SVGAGI. This CDR3 reads CASSYSTTGRDEKLFF. CDR3 nucleotide sequence: TGTGCCAGCAGTTACTCGACCACAGGGAGGGACGAAAAACTGTTTTTT.

The gene calls are TRBV11-3 and TRBJ2-7, with 9 bases aligning to TRBD1. CDR3 length: 16 residues. J gave up 5 bases and V 0 bases, and 8 bases lay outside the gene matches. Germline V gives CDR1 SGHNT, CDR2 YENEEA. CDR3 sequence (DNA): TGTGCCAGCAGCTTAGAGGGGACAGGGTATGGCCACGAGCAGTACTTC. Amino acid sequence: CASSLEGTGYGHEQYF.

The rearrangement joins TRBV29-1 to TRBJ2-5; the match to TRBD1 covers 7 bases. CDR3 length: 14 amino acids. Germline CDR1 and CDR2: SQVTM and ANQGSEA. V lost 5 bases, J lost 2 bases, and 8 bases stayed unmatched. The DNA of the CDR3 is TGCAGCGTTACCGAGGGGGCGAGACAAGAGACCCAGTACTTC. Translating gives CSVTEGARQETQYF.

The V and J genes are TRBV30 and TRBJ2-7; TRBD1 is a possible D gene (5 bases). V shed 5 bases and J shed 2 bases, with 16 bases lying between them. The CDR3 extends over 14 amino acids. The germline V gene encodes CDR1 GTSNPN and CDR2 SVGIG (reference sequence). The CDR3 here is CAWSRQPATYEQYF. The CDR3 region has the DNA TGTGCCTGGTCTCGACAGCCCGCTACCTACGAGCAGTACTTC.

The V and J genes are TRBV7-9 and TRBJ2-3; D unresolved. This CDR3 is built from 12 residues. V was pared by 1 base and J by 6 bases, with 5 bases between. Germline V gene data show CDR1 as SEHNR and CDR2 as FQNEAQ (reference sequence). In DNA, the CDR3 is TGTGCCAGCAGCTTAGTTGGGGATACGCAGTATTTT. It translates to CASSLVGDTQYF.

This rearrangement joins TRBV29-1 to TRBJ2-2; a weak D match, TRBD2 (5 bases). The V gene lost 2 bases and the J gene lost 2 bases, with 9 bases spanning the gap. This CDR3 has 14 residues. The V gene's germline CDR1 is SQVTM and CDR2 ANQGSEA. The DNA for the CDR3 is TGCAGCGTTGAACGGGGAGTTAACACCGGGGAGCTGTTTTTT. This encodes CSVERGVNTGELFF.

The chain employs TRBV18 and TRBJ2-2; 8 bases align to TRBD2. CDR3 length: 14 residues. The germline CDR1 and CDR2 sequences are KGHSH and LQKENI. The V segment lost 6 bases and the J segment 7 bases; nucleotides outside the gene matches: 7. CDR3 amino acids: CASSEREKGGELFF. As DNA, the CDR3 is TGTGCCAGCTCTGAGCGGGAGAAAGGCGGGGAGCTGTTTTTT.

Only a few counts were recorded for this clone. V gene TRBV15 combines with J gene TRBJ1-4, with 9 bases fitting TRBD1. Germline loops: CDR1 LNHNV, CDR2 YYDKDF (reference sequence). V lost 0 bases, J lost 8 bases, and 7 bases stayed unmatched. There are 16 residues in the CDR3. The CDR3 nucleotides are TGTGCCACCAGCAGAGATAGGGGGACAGGGAACGAAAAACTGTTTTTT. This encodes CATSRDRGTGNEKLFF.

V gene TRBV4-1 combines with J gene TRBJ1-4; D remains ambiguous. The CDR3 extends over 15 amino acids. Between the trimmed V and J ends, which lost 0 bases and 7 bases, there was a span of 12 bases. Germline V CDR1 and CDR2: MGHRA, YSYEKL. The CDR3 coding sequence is TGCGCCAGCAGCCAAGAGGGCTCGCTTGGTGAAAAACTGTTTTTT. This sequence encodes CASSQEGSLGEKLFF.

The chain employs TRBV19 and TRBJ2-7, with D tentatively TRBD2 (6 bases). V was cut by 0 bases and J by 1 base, with 10 bases left in between. Germline CDR1 is LNHDA and CDR2 is SQIVND (reference sequence). This CDR3 contains 15 residues. The CDR3 DNA reads TGTGCCAGTAGTATAGAGGGAGGCACATCCTACGAGCAGTACTTC. Its translation: CASSIEGGTSYEQYF. The full variable domain, in which reference TRBV19 and TRBJ2-7 provide the parts outside the CDR3, is DGGITQSPKYLFRKEGQNVTLSCEQNLNHDAMYWYRQDPGQGLRLIYYSQIVNDFQKGDIAEGYSVSREKKESFPLTVTSAQKNPTAFYLCASSIEGGTSYEQYFGPGTRLTVT.

The gene calls are TRBV4-2 and TRBJ2-7, with TRBD2 as a possible D gene (6 bases). Germline V gene lookup returns CDR1 LGHNA and CDR2 YNFKEQ. Trimming stripped 0 bases from V and 2 bases from J, with 11 bases between. The CDR3 is 15 residues long. CDR3 DNA: TGTGCCAGCAGCCAAGAGGAACGGGGGACCTACGAGCAGTACTTC. It encodes CASSQEERGTYEQYF.